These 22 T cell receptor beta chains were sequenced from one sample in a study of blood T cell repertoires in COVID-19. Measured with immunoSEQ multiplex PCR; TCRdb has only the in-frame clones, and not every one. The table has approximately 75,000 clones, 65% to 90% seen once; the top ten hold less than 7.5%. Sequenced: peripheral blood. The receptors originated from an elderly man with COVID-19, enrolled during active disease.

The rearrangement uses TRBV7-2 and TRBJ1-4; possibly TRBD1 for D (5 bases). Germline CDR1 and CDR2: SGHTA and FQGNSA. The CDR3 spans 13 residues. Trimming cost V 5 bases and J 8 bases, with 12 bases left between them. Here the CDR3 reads CASSARTTEKLFF. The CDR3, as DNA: TGTGCCAGCAGCGCCCGGACAACCGAAAAACTGTTTTTT.

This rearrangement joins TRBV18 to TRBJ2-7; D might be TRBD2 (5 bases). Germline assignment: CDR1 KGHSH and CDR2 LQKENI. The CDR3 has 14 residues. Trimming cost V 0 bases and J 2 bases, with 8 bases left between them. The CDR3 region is CASSPPAGAYEQYF. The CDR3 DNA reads TGTGCCAGCTCACCACCGGCGGGCGCCTACGAGCAGTACTTC.

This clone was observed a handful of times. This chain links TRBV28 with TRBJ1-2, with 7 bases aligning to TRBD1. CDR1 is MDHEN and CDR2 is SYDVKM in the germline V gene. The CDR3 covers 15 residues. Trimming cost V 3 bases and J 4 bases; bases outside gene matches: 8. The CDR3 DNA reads TGTGCCAGCAGTTTCCCTGACAGGGAAGGCTATGGCTACACCTTC. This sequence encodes CASSFPDREGYGYTF.

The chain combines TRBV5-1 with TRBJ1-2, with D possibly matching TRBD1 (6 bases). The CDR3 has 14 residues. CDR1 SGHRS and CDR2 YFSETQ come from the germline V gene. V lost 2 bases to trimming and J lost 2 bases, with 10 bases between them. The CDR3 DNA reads TGCGCCAGCAGCTTTCAGGGGATCAACTATGGCTACACCTTC. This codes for CASSFQGINYGYTF.

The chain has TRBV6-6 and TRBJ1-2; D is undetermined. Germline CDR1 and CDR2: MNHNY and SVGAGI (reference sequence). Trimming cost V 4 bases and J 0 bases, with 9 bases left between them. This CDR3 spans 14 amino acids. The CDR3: CASSLEFPNYGYTF. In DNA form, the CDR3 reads TGTGCCAGCAGTTTAGAGTTCCCTAACTATGGCTACACCTTC.

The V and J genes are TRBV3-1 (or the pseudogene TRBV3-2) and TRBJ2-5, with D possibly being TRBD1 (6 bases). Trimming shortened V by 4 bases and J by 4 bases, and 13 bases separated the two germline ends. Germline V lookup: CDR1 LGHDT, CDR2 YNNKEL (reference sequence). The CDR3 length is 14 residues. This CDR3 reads CASSPVTGTETQYF. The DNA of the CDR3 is TGTGCCAGCAGCCCAGTCACAGGGACAGAGACCCAGTACTTC.

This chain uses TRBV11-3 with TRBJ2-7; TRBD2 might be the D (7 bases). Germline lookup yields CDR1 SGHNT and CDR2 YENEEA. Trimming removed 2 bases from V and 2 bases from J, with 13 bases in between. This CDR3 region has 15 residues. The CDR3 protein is CASSLMGGAAYEQYF. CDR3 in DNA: TGTGCCAGCAGCTTAATGGGGGGGGCAGCCTACGAGCAGTACTTC.

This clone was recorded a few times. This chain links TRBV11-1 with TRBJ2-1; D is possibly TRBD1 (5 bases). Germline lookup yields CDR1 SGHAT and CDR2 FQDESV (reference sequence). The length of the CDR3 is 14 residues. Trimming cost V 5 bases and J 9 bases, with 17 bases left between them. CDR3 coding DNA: TGTGCCAGCAGCCGTGTCGCAGGGTCCGGTGAGCAGTTCTTC. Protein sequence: CASSRVAGSGEQFF.

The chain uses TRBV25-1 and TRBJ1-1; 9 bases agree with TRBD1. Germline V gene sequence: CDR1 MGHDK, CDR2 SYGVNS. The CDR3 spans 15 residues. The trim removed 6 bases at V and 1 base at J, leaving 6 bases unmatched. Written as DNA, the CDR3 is TGTGCCAGCAGAGGTACAGGGGGCGCGAACACTGAAGCTTTCTTT. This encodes CASRGTGGANTEAFF. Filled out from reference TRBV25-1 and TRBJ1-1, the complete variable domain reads EADIYQTPRYLVIGTGKKITLECSQTMGHDKMYWYQQDPGMELHLIHYSYGVNSTEKGDLSSESTVSRIRTEHFPLTLESARPSHTSQYLCASRGTGGANTEAFFGQGTRLTVV.

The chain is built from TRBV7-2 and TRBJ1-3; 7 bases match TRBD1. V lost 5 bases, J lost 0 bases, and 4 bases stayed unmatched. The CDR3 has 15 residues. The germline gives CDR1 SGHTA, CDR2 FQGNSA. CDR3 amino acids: CASSPGQISGNTIYF. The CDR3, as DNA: TGTGCCAGCAGCCCGGGACAGATCTCTGGAAACACCATATATTTT.

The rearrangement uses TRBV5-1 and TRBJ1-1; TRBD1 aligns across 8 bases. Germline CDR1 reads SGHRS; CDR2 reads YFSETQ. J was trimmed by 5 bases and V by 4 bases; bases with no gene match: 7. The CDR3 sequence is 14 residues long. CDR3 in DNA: TGCGCCAGCAGCGTGGACAGGGTGGCGACTGAAGCTTTCTTT. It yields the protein CASSVDRVATEAFF.

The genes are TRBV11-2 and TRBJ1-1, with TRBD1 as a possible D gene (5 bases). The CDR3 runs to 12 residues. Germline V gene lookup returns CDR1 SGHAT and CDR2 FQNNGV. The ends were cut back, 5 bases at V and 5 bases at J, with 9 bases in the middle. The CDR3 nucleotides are TGTGCCAGCAGCGCCCCAGGGACTGAAGCTTTCTTT. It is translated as CASSAPGTEAFF. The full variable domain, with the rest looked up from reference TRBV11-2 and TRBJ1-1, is EAGVAQSPRYKIIEKRQSVAFWCNPISGHATLYWYQQILGQGPKLLIQFQNNGVVDDSQLPKDRFSAERLKGVDSTLKIQPAKLEDSAVYLCASSAPGTEAFFGQGTRLTVV.

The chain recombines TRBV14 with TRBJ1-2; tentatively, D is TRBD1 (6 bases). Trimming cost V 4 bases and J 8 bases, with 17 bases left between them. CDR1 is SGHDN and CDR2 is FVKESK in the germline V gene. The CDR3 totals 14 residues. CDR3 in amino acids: CASSRKDSLRGYTF. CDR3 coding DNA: TGTGCCAGCAGCCGAAAGGACAGCCTTAGGGGCTACACCTTC.

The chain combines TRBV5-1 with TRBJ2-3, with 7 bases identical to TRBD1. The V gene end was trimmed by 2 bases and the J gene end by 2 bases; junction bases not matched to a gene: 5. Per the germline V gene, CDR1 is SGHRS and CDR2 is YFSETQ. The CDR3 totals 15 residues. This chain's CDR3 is CASSLGDRDTDTQYF. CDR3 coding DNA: TGCGCCAGCAGCTTAGGAGACAGGGACACAGATACGCAGTATTTT.

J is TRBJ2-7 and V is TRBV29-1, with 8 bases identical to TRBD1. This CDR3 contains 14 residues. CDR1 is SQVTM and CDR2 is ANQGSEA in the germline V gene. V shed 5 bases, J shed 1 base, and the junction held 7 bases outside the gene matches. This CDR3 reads CSVHRGDRSYEQYF. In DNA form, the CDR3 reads TGCAGCGTTCATAGGGGGGACAGGTCCTACGAGCAGTACTTC.

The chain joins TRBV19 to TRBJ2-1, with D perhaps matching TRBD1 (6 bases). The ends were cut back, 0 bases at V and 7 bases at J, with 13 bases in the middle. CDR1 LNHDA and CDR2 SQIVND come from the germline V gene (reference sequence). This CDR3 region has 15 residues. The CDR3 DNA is TGTGCCAGTAGTATAGACTCCACAGGGTCAAATGAGCAGTTCTTC. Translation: CASSIDSTGSNEQFF.

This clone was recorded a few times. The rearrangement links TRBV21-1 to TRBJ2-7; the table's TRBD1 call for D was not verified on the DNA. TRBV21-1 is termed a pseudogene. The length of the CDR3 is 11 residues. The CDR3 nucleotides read TGTGCCAGCAGCGGGGCCCACGAGCAGTACTTC. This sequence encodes CASSGAHEQYF.

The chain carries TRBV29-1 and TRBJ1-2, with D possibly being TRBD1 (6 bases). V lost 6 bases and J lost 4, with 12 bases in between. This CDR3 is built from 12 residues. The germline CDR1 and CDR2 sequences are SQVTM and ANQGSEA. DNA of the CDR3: TGCAGCGTCTACAGGGCGGGCTATGGCTACACCTTC. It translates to CSVYRAGYGYTF.

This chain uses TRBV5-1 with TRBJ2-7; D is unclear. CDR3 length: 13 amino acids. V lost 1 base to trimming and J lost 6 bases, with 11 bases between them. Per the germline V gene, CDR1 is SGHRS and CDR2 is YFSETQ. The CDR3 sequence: CASSLLVNGEQYF. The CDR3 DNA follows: TGCGCCAGCAGCTTGCTTGTGAACGGCGAGCAGTACTTC.

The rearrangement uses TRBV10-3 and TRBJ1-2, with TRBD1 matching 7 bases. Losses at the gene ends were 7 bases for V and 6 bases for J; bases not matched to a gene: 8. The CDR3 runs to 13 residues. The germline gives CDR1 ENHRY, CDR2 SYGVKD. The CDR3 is CAITGRGEDGYTF. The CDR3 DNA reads TGTGCCATCACCGGCAGGGGGGAAGATGGCTACACCTTC.

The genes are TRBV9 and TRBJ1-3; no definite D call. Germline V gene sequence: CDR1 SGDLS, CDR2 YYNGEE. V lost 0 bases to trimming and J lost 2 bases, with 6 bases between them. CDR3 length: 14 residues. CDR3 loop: CASSVVATGNTIYF. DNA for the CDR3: TGTGCCAGCAGCGTAGTCGCGACTGGAAACACCATATATTTT.

The CDR3 spells CASSVFQVNTEAFF. CDR3 coding DNA: TGCGCCAGCAGTGTATTCCAGGTGAACACTGAAGCTTTCTTT. This chain links TRBV10-2 with TRBJ1-1; D unresolved. Per the germline V gene, CDR1 is WSHSY and CDR2 is SAAADI. The CDR3 spans 14 residues. V lost 4 bases and J 0 bases, leaving 9 bases between the germline ends.